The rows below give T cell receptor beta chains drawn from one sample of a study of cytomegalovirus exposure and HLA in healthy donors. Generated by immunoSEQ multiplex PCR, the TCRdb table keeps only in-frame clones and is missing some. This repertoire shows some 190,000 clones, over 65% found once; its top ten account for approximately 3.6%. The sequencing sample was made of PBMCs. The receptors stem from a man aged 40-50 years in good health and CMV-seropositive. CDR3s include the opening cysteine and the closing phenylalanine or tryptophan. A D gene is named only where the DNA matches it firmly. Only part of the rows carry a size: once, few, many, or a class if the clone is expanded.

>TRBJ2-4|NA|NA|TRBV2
CASSLSGSFVIQYF
TGTGCCAGCAGTCTCTCGGGGAGTTTCGTCATTCAGTACTTC
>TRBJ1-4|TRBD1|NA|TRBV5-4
CASSDQVGTANEKLFF
TGTGCCAGCAGCGATCAAGTAGGGACAGCTAATGAAAAACTGTTTTTT
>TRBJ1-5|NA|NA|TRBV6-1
CASTPGAGQPQHF
TGTGCCAGCACCCCAGGGGCGGGTCAGCCCCAGCATTTT
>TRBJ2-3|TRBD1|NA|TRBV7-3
CASSQNGDRGTQYF
TGTGCCAGCAGCCAAAACGGGGACAGGGGTACGCAGTATTTT
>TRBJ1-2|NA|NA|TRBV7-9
CASSLTENYGYTF
TGTGCCAGCAGCTTAACAGAAAACTATGGCTACACCTTC
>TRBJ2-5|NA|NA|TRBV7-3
CASSSMGSQETQYF
TGTGCCAGCAGCTCCATGGGCAGCCAAGAGACCCAGTACTTC
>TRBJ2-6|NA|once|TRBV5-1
CASSRTLSGANVLTF
TGCGCCAGCAGCCGGACACTCTCTGGGGCCAACGTCCTGACTTTC
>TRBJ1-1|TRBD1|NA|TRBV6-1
CASSAPQGSPNTEAFF
TGTGCCAGCAGTGCGCCACAGGGGTCTCCGAACACTGAAGCTTTCTTT
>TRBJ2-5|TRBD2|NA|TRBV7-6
CASSSLAGAQETQYF
TGTGCCAGCAGCTCGTTAGCGGGGGCCCAAGAGACCCAGTACTTC
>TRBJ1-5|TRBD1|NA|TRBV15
CATSRTDRGREQPQHF
TGTGCCACCAGCAGAACCGACAGGGGGCGAGAGCAGCCCCAGCATTTT
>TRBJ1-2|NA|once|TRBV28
CASRREPNYGYTF
TGTGCCAGCCGAAGAGAACCTAACTATGGCTACACCTTC
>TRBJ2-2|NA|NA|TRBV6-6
CASSQTPTGELFF
TGTGCCAGCAGCCAGACACCCACCGGGGAGCTGTTTTTT
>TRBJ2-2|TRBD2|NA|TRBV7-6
CASSLEGRGTNTGELFF
TGTGCCAGCAGCTTAGAAGGGCGGGGGACGAACACCGGGGAGCTGTTTTTT
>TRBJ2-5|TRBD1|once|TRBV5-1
CASSKGQARETQYF
TGCGCCAGCAGCAAGGGACAGGCGAGGGAGACCCAGTACTTC
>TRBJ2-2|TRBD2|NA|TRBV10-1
CASPAGGPIGELFF
TGCGCCAGCCCAGCGGGAGGGCCGATCGGGGAGCTGTTTTTT
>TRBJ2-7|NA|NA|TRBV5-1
CASSLTGDSYEQYF
TGCGCCAGCAGCTTGACAGGAGACTCCTACGAGCAGTACTTC
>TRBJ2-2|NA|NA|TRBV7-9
CASTPGVNTGELFF
TGTGCCAGCACCCCCGGAGTAAATACCGGGGAGCTGTTTTTT
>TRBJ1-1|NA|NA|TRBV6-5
CASMGHQNTEAFF
TGTGCCAGCATGGGACATCAGAACACTGAAGCTTTCTTT
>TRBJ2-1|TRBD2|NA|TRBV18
CASSPTSGPAGDEQFF
TGTGCCAGCTCCCCAACTAGCGGCCCCGCGGGGGATGAGCAGTTCTTC
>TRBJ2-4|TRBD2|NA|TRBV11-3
CARSVREGVWNIQYF
TGTGCCAGGTCAGTGCGGGAGGGAGTGTGGAACATTCAGTACTTC
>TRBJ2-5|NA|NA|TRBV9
CASSVVGGEEGETQYF
TGTGCCAGCAGCGTAGTAGGGGGGGAGGAAGGAGAGACCCAGTACTTC
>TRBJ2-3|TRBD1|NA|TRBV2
CASSPYFSITGGWVTDTQYF
TGTGCCAGCAGTCCATATTTCTCGATCACAGGGGGCTGGGTCACAGATACGCAGTATTTT
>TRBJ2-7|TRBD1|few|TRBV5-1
CASSRGQGAYEQYF
TGCGCCAGCAGCAGAGGACAGGGGGCCTACGAGCAGTACTTC
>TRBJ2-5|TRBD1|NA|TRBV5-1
CASRQGLQETQYF
TGCGCCAGCAGACAGGGGCTACAAGAGACCCAGTACTTC
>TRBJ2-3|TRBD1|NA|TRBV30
CAWSGETGGADTQYF
TGTGCCTGGAGTGGAGAGACAGGGGGCGCAGATACGCAGTATTTT
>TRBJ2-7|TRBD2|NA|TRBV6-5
CASSYGVAGDEQYF
TGTGCCAGCAGTTACGGGGTTGCGGGGGACGAGCAGTACTTC
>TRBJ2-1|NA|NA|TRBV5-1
CASSLLVGGDEQFF
TGCGCCAGCAGCTTGTTGGTCGGAGGAGATGAGCAGTTCTTC
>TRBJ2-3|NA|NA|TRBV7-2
CASSPWTSTDTQYF
TGTGCCAGCAGCCCCTGGACAAGCACAGATACGCAGTATTTT
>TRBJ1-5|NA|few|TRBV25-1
CASSGRKDQPQHF
TGTGCCAGCAGTGGGCGGAAGGATCAGCCCCAGCATTTT
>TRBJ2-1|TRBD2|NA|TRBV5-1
CASSLTSGDSYNEQFF
TGCGCCAGCAGCTTGACTAGCGGGGACTCCTACAATGAGCAGTTCTTC
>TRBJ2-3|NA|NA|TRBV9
CASSRNLAYSLTDTQYF
TGTGCCAGCAGCCGAAACCTGGCTTATTCCCTCACAGATACGCAGTATTTT
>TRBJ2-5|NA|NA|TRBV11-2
CASSFVGEGGTQYF
TGTGCCAGCAGCTTCGTGGGGGAGGGGGGGACCCAGTACTTC
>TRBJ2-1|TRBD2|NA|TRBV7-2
CASRLSGERASSYNEQFF
TGTGCCAGCAGGTTAAGCGGGGAGCGCGCGAGCTCCTACAATGAGCAGTTCTTC
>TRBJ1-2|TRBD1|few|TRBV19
CASSPRTGGDGYGYTF
TGTGCCAGTAGTCCCCGGACAGGGGGCGATGGCTATGGCTACACCTTC
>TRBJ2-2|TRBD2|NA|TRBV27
CASSFPTSGSSGGELFF
TGTGCCAGCAGTTTCCCTACTAGCGGGAGTTCTGGCGGGGAGCTGTTTTTT
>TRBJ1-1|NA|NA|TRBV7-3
CASSSTRDSMNTEAFF
TGTGCCAGCAGCTCCACTCGCGACAGCATGAACACTGAAGCTTTCTTT
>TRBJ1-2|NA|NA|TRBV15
CATSLGAGQIYGYTF
TGTGCCACCAGCCTTGGGGCAGGACAGATCTATGGCTACACCTTC
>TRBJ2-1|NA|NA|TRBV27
CASSPGHHEQFF
TGTGCCAGCAGTCCCGGACACCATGAGCAGTTCTTC
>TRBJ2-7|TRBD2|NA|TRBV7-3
CASSLQRDSYEQYF
TGTGCCAGCAGCTTACAGCGGGACTCCTACGAGCAGTACTTC
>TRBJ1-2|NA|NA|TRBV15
CATSRASEAAGYTF
TGTGCCACCAGCAGAGCGAGTGAAGCGGCTGGCTACACCTTC
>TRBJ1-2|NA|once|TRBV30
CAWSEPSGYGYTF
TGTGCCTGGAGTGAGCCAAGCGGCTATGGCTACACCTTC
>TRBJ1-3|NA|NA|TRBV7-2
CASSQGLGSGNTIYF
TGTGCCAGCTCCCAGGGGTTAGGGTCGGGAAACACCATATATTTT
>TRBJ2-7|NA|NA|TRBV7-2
CASSRTVGESYEQYF
TGTGCCAGCAGCCGGACGGTGGGAGAAAGCTACGAGCAGTACTTC
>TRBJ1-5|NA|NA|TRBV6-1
CASTLQSSNQPQHF
TGTGCCAGCACCCTACAGAGTAGCAATCAGCCCCAGCATTTT
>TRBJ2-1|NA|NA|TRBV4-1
CASRLGSEQFF
TGCGCCAGCAGACTAGGAAGTGAGCAGTTCTTC
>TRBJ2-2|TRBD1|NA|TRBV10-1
CASSEGTGNTGELFF
TGCGCCAGCAGTGAGGGGACAGGGAACACCGGGGAGCTGTTTTTT
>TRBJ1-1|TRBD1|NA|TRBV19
CASSRDRPNTEAFF
TGTGCCAGTAGTAGGGACAGACCAAACACTGAAGCTTTCTTT
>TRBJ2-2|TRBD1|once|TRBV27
CASSLPGTGNTGELFF
TGTGCCAGCAGTTTACCCGGGACAGGCAACACCGGGGAGCTGTTTTTT